A selection of T cell receptor beta chains follows, all from one sample in a study of blood T cell repertoires in COVID-19. Data came from immunoSEQ multiplex PCR; TCRdb stores just in-frame clones and leaves some out. The sample lists approximately 190,000 clones, 82% occurring once. The sample comprised peripheral blood. These receptors were collected from a woman aged 60-75 years with COVID-19, enrolled during active disease. Each CDR3 is given with its conserved first and last residue. The order of the fields is V gene, J gene, D gene, clone size, CDR3 DNA, CDR3 protein. The D gene is left open where the match is weak. Size values are once, few and many counts, or a class for expanded clones, and some rows have none.

TRBV28	TRBJ2-7	TRBD1	-	TGTGCCAGCAAACTGTCTTCCGGACAGGGGGCGAGGGAGCAGTACTTC	CASKLSSGQGAREQYF
TRBV30	TRBJ1-5	-	-	TGTGCCTGGGGAGGGCGGGGGGTAAATCAGCCCCAGCATTTT	CAWGGRGVNQPQHF
TRBV25-1	TRBJ1-3	-	-	TGTGCCAGCAGTGAATACAGCTCTGGAAACACCATATATTTT	CASSEYSSGNTIYF
TRBV5-1	TRBJ1-5	TRBD1	-	TGCGCCAGCAGCTTCGGGACAGCGGAAGATCAGCCCCAGCATTTT	CASSFGTAEDQPQHF
TRBV24-1	TRBJ1-2	TRBD1	-	TGTGCCACCAGTCACACCCGGCAGGGGGTTAACTATGGCTACACCTTC	CATSHTRQGVNYGYTF
TRBV9	TRBJ2-5	TRBD2	once	TGTGCCAGCAGCGGGACTAGCGGATTCCAAGAGACCCAGTACTTC	CASSGTSGFQETQYF
TRBV19	TRBJ1-1	-	-	TGTGCCAGTAGTATAGATGGGGGACAGAACACTGAAGCTTTCTTT	CASSIDGGQNTEAFF
TRBV5-4	TRBJ1-2	TRBD1	-	TGTGCCAGCAGCTTGGCCGGACAGGCGGAAGCTAACTATGGCTACACCTTC	CASSLAGQAEANYGYTF
TRBV5-1	TRBJ1-1	TRBD1	-	TGCGCCAGCAGCTTGGCCGTTCAGGGGGCCTCTGAAGCTTTCTTT	CASSLAVQGASEAFF
TRBV2	TRBJ2-4	TRBD2	-	TGTGCCAGCAGAGGGAGGGCAGCCAAAAACATTCAGTACTTC	CASRGRAAKNIQYF
TRBV6-2/TRBV6-3	TRBJ2-3	-	-	TGTGCCAGCAGTTACAGGACACCTAGCACAGATACGCAGTATTTT	CASSYRTPSTDTQYF
TRBV28	TRBJ1-2	TRBD1	-	TGTGCCAGCAACACAGGGGCCTATGGCTACACCTTC	CASNTGAYGYTF
TRBV2	TRBJ1-1	TRBD1	many	TGTGCCAGCATCCCGGACAGGGTCAACACTGAAGCTTTCTTT	CASIPDRVNTEAFF
TRBV5-4	TRBJ2-7	TRBD2	-	TGTGCCAGCAGCATTAGCGGGGGAACTTACGAGCAGTACTTC	CASSISGGTYEQYF
TRBV27	TRBJ2-2	TRBD1	-	TGTGCCAGCGGGTCTTGGGGGACAGGGATACCCGGGGAGCTGTTTTTT	CASGSWGTGIPGELFF
TRBV19	TRBJ2-7	-	-	TGTGCCAGTAGTACTCTCCAGGGTAACAGCTACGAGCAGTACTTC	CASSTLQGNSYEQYF
TRBV7-9	TRBJ1-1	-	-	TGTGCCAGCAGCTTAGGGCTTTCGAACACTGAAGCTTTCTTT	CASSLGLSNTEAFF
TRBV2	TRBJ1-3	-	-	TGTGCCAGCAGTGAAGCGCTTAGGGGTAACACCATATATTTT	CASSEALRGNTIYF
TRBV6-5	TRBJ1-2	-	few	TGTGCCAGCAGATCGGACAGCCTTTATGGCTACACCTTC	CASRSDSLYGYTF
TRBV2	TRBJ1-2	-	-	TGTGCCAGCGGGGGGGAATTTCGCGGCTACACCTTC	CASGGEFRGYTF